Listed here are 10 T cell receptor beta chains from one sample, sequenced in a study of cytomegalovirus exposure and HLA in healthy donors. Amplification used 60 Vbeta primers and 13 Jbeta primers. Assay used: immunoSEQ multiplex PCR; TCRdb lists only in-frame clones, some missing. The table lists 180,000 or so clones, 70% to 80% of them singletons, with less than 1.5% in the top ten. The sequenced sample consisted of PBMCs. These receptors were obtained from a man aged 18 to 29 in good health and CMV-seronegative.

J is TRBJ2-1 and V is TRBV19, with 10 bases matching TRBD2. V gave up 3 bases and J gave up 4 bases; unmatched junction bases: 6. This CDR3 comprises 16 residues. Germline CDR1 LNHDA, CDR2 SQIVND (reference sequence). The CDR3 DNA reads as TGTGCCAGTAGTATCATAGGGGGACTAGCGTACAATGAGCAGTTCTTC. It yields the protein CASSIIGGLAYNEQFF.

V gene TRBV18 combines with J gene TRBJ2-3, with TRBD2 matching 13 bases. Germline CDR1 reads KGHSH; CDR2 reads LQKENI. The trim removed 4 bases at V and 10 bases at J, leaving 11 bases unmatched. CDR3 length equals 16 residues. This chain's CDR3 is CASSLSTSGGPGAQYF. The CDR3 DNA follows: TGTGCCAGCTCACTCTCGACTAGCGGGGGGCCAGGTGCGCAGTATTTT.

CDR3 sequence reads: CSARGDGYEQYF. The CDR3 coding sequence is TGCAGCGCCCGGGGGGACGGCTACGAGCAGTACTTC. J is TRBJ2-7 and V is TRBV29-1, with 7 bases identical to TRBD2. CDR3 length: 12 residues. The germline V gene encodes CDR1 SQVTM and CDR2 ANQGSEA. The trim removed 7 bases at V and 3 bases at J, leaving 6 bases unmatched.

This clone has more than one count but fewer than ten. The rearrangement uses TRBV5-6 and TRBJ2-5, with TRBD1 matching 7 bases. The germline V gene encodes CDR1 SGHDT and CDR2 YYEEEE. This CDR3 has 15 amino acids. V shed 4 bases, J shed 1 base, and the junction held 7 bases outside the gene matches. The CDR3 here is CASSITGAGQETQYF. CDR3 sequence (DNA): TGTGCCAGCAGCATAACAGGGGCGGGCCAAGAGACCCAGTACTTC.

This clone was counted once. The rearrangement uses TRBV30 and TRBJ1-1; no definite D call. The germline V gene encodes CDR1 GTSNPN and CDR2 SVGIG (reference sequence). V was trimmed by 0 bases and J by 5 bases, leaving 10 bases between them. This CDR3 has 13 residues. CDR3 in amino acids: CAWSVGVGTEAFF. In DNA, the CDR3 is TGTGCCTGGAGTGTAGGAGTCGGGACTGAAGCTTTCTTT.

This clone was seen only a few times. The CDR3 is CASSLGSGGEEQYF. The DNA for the CDR3 is TGTGCCAGCAGCTTGGGTAGCGGGGGCGAAGAGCAGTACTTC. This chain links TRBV11-2 with TRBJ2-7; 9 bases align to TRBD2. The V and J ends lost 3 bases and 7 bases, in that order; junction bases with no gene match: 7. Germline V gene sequence: CDR1 SGHAT, CDR2 FQNNGV. This CDR3 comprises 14 residues.

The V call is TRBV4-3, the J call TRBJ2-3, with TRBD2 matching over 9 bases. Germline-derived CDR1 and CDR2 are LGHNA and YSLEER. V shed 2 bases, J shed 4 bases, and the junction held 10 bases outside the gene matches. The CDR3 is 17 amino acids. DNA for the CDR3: TGCGCCAGCAGCCAAACAACCGGACTAGCGATTCCAGATACGCAGTATTTT. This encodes CASSQTTGLAIPDTQYF.

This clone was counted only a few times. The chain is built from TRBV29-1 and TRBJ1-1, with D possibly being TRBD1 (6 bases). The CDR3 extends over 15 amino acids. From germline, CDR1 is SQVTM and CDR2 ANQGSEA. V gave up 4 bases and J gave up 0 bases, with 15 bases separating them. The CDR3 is CSVGGRGGMNTEAFF. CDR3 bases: TGCAGCGTTGGGGGGAGGGGGGGGATGAACACTGAAGCTTTCTTT.

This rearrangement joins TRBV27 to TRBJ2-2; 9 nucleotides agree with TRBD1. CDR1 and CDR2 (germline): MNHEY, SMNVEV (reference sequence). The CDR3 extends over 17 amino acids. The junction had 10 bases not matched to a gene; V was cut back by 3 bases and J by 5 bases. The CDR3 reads CASSLRSGQGGTGELFF. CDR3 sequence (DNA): TGTGCCAGCAGTTTGAGGTCGGGACAGGGAGGTACCGGGGAGCTGTTTTTT.

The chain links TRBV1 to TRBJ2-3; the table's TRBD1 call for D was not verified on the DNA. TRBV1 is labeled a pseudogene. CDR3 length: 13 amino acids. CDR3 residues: CTSSQEGADTQYF. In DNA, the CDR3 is TGCACCAGCAGCCAAGAAGGGGCGGATACGCAGTATTTT.